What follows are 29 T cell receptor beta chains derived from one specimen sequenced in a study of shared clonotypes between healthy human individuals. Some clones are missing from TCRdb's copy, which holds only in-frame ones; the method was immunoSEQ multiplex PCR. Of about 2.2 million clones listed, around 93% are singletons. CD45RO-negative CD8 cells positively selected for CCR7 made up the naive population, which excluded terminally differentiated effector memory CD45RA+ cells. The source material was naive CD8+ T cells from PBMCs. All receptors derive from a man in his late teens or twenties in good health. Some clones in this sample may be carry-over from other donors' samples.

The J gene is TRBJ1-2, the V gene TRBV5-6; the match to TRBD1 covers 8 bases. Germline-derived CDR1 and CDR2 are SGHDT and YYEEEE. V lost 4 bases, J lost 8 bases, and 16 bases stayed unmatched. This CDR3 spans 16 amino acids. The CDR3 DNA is TGTGCCAGCAGCCCCCAGGTCGGTCAGGGGGCGCGGGGCTACACCTTC. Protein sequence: CASSPQVGQGARGYTF.

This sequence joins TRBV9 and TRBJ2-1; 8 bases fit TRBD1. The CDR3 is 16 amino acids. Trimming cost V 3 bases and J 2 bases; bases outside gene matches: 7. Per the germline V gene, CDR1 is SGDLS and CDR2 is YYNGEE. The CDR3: CASSGGTGAAYNEQFF. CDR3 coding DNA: TGTGCCAGCAGCGGTGGGACAGGCGCTGCCTACAATGAGCAGTTCTTC.

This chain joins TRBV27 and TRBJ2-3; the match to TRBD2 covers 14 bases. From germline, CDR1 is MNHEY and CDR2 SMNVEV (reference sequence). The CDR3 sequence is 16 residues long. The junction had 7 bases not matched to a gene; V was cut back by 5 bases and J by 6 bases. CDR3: CASSQGLAGVADTQYF. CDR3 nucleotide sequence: TGTGCCAGCAGTCAGGGACTAGCGGGAGTAGCCGATACGCAGTATTTT.

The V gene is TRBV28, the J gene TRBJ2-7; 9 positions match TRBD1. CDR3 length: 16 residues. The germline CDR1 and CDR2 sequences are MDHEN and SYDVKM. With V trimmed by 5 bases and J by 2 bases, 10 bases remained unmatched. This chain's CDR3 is CASSGRGTGTTYEQYF. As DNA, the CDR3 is TGTGCCAGCAGTGGGCGAGGGACAGGGACCACCTACGAGCAGTACTTC.

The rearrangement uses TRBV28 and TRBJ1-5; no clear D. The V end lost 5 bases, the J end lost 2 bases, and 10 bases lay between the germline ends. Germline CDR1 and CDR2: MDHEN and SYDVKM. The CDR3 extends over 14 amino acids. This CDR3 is CASSPRMGNQPQHF. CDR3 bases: TGTGCCAGCAGTCCCCGAATGGGCAATCAGCCCCAGCATTTT.

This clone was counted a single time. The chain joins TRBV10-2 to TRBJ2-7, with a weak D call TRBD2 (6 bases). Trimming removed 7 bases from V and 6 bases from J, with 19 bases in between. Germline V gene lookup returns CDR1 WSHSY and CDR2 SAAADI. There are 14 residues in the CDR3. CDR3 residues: CASTEGDFPLEQYF. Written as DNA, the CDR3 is TGCGCCAGCACCGAAGGGGACTTCCCCCTCGAGCAGTACTTC.

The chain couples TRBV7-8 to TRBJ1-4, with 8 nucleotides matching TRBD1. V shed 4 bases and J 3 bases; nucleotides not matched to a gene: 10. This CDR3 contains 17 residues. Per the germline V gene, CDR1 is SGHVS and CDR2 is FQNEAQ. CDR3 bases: TGTGCCAGCAGCTCTCGCCGAAGGACAGGGCCTAATGAAAAACTGTTTTTT. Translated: CASSSRRRTGPNEKLFF.

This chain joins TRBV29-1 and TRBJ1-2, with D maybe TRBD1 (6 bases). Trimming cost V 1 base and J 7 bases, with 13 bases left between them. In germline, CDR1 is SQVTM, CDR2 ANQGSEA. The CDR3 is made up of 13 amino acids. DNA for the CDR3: TGCAGCGTTGAAGTAAAGGGGGGCATTGGCTACACCTTC. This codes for CSVEVKGGIGYTF.

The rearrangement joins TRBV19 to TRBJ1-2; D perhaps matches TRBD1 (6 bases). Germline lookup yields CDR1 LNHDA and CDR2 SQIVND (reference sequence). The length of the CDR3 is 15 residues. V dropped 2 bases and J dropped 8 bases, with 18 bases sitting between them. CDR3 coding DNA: TGTGCCAGTAGTATATCTCACAGGGATTTCGTCGGCTACACCTTC. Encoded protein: CASSISHRDFVGYTF.

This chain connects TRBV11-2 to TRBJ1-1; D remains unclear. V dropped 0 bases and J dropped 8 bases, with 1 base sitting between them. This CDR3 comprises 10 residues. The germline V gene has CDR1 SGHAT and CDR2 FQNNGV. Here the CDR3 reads CASSLDEAFF. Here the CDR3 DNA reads TGTGCCAGCAGCTTAGACGAAGCTTTCTTT.

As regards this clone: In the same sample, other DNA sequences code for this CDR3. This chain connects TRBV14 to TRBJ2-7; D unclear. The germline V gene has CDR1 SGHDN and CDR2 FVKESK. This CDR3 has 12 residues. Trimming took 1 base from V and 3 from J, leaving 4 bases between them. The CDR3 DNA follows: TGTGCCAGCAGCCAAGTGGGCTACGAGCAGTACTTC. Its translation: CASSQVGYEQYF.

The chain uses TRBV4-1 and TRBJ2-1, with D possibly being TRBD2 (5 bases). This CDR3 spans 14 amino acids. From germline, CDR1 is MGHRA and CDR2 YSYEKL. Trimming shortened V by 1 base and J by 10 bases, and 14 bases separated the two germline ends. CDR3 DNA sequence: TGCGCCAGCAGCCAAGTAGGCGCTAGCCCCGAGCAGTTCTTC. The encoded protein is CASSQVGASPEQFF.

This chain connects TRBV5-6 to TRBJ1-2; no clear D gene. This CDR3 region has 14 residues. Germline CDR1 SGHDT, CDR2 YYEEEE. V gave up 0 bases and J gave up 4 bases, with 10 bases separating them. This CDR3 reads CASSLDRVSYGYTF. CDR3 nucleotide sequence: TGTGCCAGCAGCTTGGACAGAGTTTCCTATGGCTACACCTTC.

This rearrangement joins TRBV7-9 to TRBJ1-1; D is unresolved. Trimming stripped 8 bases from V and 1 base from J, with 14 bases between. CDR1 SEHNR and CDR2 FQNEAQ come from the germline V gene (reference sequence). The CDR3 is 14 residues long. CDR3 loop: CASHRSETNTEAFF. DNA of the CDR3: TGTGCCAGCCATCGTAGTGAAACGAACACTGAAGCTTTCTTT.

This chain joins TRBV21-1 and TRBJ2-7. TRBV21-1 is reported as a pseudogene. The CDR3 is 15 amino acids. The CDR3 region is CASSKVGRSSYEQYF. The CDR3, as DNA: TGTGCCAGCAGCAAAGTAGGTCGAAGCTCCTACGAGCAGTACTTC.

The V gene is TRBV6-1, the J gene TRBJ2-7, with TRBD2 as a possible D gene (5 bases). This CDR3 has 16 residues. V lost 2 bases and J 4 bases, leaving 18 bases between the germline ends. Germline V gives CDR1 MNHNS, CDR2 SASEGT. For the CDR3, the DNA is TGTGCCAGCAGTGAACCCCCAACTCCCTGGAGGTACGAGCAGTACTTC. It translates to CASSEPPTPWRYEQYF.

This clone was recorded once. The CDR3 loop is CASSDRDRGPGPEAFF. CDR3 nucleotide sequence: TGTGCCAGCAGCGACCGGGACAGGGGTCCGGGCCCTGAAGCTTTCTTT. This chain joins TRBV5-4 and TRBJ1-1; 10 bases fit TRBD1. J lost 6 bases, V lost 4 bases, and 12 bases had no gene match. The CDR3 is made up of 16 amino acids. CDR1 is SGHNT and CDR2 is YYREEE in the germline V gene (reference sequence).

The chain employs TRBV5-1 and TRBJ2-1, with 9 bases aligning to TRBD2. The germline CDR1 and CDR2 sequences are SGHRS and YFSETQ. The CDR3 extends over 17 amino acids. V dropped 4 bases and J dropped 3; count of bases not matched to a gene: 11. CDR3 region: CASSGGVAGVYYNEQFF. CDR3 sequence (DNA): TGCGCCAGCAGCGGGGGTGTAGCGGGAGTCTACTACAATGAGCAGTTCTTC.

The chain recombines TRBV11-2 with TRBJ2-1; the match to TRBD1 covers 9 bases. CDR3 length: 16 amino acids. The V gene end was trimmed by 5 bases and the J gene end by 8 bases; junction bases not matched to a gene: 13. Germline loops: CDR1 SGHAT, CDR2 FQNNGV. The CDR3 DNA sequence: TGTGCCAGCAGCACCCGGGACAGGGCGGTTAAGGATGAGCAGTTCTTC. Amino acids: CASSTRDRAVKDEQFF. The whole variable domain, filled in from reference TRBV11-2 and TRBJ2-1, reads EAGVAQSPRYKIIEKRQSVAFWCNPISGHATLYWYQQILGQGPKLLIQFQNNGVVDDSQLPKDRFSAERLKGVDSTLKIQPAKLEDSAVYLCASSTRDRAVKDEQFFGPGTRLTVL.

The CDR3 DNA reads as TGTGCCAGCAGTTTAGTTGGTACAGGGGATCCCGAGCAGTACTTC. Amino acid sequence: CASSLVGTGDPEQYF. The rearrangement uses TRBV27 and TRBJ2-7; 7 bases agree with TRBD1. CDR1 is MNHEY and CDR2 is SMNVEV in the germline V gene (reference sequence). The CDR3 is 15 amino acids. V lost 2 bases to trimming and J lost 6 bases; unmatched junction nucleotides: 10.

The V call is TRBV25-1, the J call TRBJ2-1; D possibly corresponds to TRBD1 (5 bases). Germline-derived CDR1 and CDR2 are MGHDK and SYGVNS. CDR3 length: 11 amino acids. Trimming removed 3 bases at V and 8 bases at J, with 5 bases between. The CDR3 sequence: CASSEGHEQFF. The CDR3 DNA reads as TGTGCCAGCAGTGAGGGGCATGAGCAGTTCTTC.

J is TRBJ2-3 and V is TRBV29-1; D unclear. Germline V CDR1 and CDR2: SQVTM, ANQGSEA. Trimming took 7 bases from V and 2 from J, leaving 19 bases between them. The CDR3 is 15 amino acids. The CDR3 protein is CSAIGGRQNTDTQYF. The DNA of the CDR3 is TGCAGCGCTATAGGTGGGCGGCAGAACACAGATACGCAGTATTTT.

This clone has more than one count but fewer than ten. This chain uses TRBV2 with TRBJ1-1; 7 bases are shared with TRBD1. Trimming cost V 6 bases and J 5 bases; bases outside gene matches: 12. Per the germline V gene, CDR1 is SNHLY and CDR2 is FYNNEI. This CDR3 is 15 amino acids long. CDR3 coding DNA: TGTGCCAGCAGCCACGCCCAGGGGGTAGGGACTGAAGCTTTCTTT. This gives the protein CASSHAQGVGTEAFF.

CDR3 coding DNA: TGTGCCAGCAGTCCCCGACAGGGTATAAACACTGAAGCTTTCTTT. Its protein is CASSPRQGINTEAFF. The chain has TRBV27 and TRBJ1-1, with 7 positions matching TRBD1. Trimming took 5 bases from V and 2 from J; bases not matched to a gene: 8. The CDR3 totals 15 residues. In germline, CDR1 is MNHEY, CDR2 SMNVEV (reference sequence).

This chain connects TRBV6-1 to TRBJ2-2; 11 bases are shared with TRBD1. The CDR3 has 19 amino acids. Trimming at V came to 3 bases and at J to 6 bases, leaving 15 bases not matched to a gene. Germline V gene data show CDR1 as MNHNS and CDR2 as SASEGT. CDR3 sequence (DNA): TGTGCCAGCAGTGATCTTTTCGGTTTTGGACAGGGGGCTCCCGGGGAGCTGTTTTTT. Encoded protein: CASSDLFGFGQGAPGELFF.

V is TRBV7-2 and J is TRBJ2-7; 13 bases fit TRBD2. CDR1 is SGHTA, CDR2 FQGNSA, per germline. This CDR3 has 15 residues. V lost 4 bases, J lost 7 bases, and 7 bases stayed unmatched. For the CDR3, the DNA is TGTGCCAGCAGCTCCCGGGGACTAGCGGGAAAAGAGCAGTACTTC. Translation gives CASSSRGLAGKEQYF. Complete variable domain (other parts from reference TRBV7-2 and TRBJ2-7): GAGVSQSPSNKVTEKGKDVELRCDPISGHTALYWYRQSLGQGLEFLIYFQGNSAPDKSGLPSDRFSAERTGGSVSTLTIQRTQQEDSAVYLCASSSRGLAGKEQYFGPGTRLTVT.

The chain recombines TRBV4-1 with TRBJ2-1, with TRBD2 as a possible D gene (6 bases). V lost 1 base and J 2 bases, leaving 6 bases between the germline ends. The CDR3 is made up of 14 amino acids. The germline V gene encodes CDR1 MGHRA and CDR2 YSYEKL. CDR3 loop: CASSQGGAYNEQFF. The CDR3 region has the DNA TGCGCCAGCAGCCAAGGGGGGGCCTACAATGAGCAGTTCTTC.

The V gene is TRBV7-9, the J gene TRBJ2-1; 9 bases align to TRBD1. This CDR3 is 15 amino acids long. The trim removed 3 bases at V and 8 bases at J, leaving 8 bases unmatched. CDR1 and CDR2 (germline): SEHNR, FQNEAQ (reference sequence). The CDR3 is CASSLAGTGFDEQFF. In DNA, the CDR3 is TGTGCCAGCAGCTTGGCCGGGACAGGGTTCGATGAGCAGTTCTTC.

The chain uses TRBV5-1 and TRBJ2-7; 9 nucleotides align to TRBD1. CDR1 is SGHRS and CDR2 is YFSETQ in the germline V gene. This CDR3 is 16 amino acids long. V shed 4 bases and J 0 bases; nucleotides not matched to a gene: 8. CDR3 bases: TGCGCCAGCAGCGCCGTATGGACAGGGGACTCCTACGAGCAGTACTTC. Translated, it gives CASSAVWTGDSYEQYF.